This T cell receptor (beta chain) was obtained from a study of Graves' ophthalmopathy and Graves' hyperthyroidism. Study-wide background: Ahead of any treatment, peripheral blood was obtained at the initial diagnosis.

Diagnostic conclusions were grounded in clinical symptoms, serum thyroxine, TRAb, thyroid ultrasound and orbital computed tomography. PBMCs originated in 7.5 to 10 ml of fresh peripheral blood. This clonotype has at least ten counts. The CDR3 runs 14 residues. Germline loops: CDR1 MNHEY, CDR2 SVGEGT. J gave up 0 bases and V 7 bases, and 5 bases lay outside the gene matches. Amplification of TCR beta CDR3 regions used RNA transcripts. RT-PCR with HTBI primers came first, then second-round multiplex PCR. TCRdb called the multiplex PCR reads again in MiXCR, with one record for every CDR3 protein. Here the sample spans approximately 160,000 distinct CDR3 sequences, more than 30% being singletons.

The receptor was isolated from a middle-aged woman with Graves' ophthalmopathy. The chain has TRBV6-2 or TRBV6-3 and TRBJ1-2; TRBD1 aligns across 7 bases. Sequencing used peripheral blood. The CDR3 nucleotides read TGTGCCAGCAATACAGGGGATGCTAACTATGGCTACACCTTC. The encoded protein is CASNTGDANYGYTF.